Sequencing of this TCR beta chain was carried out in a study of blood T cell repertoires in COVID-19. Germline-derived CDR1 and CDR2 are SGHVS and FQNEAQ. The V end was cut by 4 bases, the J end by 7 bases, with 17 bases between. This CDR3 region has 14 residues. In the authors' methods: Estimation of nucleated cell counts relied on the amplification of reference gene primers. Sequenced by immunoSEQ multiplex PCR; TCRdb stores in-frame clones only, minus some. V and J calls and clone size come straight from that table; D and trimming were deduced from the DNA. Here the sample spans 200,000 to 300,000 clones, around 80% being singletons.

The sequence came from a man between 60 and 70 years old with acute or convalescent COVID-19. The sample consisted of peripheral blood. J is TRBJ2-7 and V is TRBV7-8; TRBD2 is a possible D gene (6 bases). CDR3 coding DNA: TGTGCCAGCAGCTCTAGCGATGGGTTGGGGGAGCAGTACTTC. Protein: CASSSSDGLGEQYF.